Shown below are 14 T cell receptor beta chains from a single sample sequenced in a study of T cell repertoires in cytomegalovirus infection. TCRdb reanalysed the reads using MiXCR and keeps one entry per CDR3 protein. This table holds around 630,000 distinct CDR3 sequences, roughly 24% found once. Sequencing input: CD8+ T cells from PBMCs. These receptors all stem from a human donor in good health (CMV status not recorded). Some clones in this sample may be carry-over from other donors' samples.

CDR3 coding DNA: TGTGCCAGCAGCCCGGGCCGAGCGCTCGCTGACAATGAGCAGTTCTTC. This codes for CASSPGRALADNEQFF. This sequence joins TRBV9 and TRBJ2-1; D not certain. The CDR3 is 16 residues long. Germline-derived CDR1 and CDR2 are SGDLS and YYNGEE. V was pared by 4 bases and J by 5 bases, with 19 bases between.

The chain uses TRBV9 and TRBJ1-2; 8 nucleotides match TRBD1. CDR3 length equals 15 residues. CDR1 is SGDLS, CDR2 YYNGEE, per germline. V was clipped by 2 bases and J by 2 bases; unmatched bases: 5. In DNA, the CDR3 is TGTGCCAGCAGCGTTACCGGGACAGGAAACTATGGCTACACCTTC. Its protein product is CASSVTGTGNYGYTF.

This clonotype was seen more than once but under ten times. CDR3 sequence: CASIFSGPPSYNEQFF. The CDR3 coding sequence is TGTGCCAGCATCTTCTCAGGTCCGCCGTCCTACAATGAGCAGTTCTTC. The chain recombines TRBV6-2 or TRBV6-3 with TRBJ2-1; D remains ambiguous. With 7 bases removed from V and 1 base from J, the gap between germline ends came to 17 bases. CDR1 is MNHEY, CDR2 SVGEGT, per germline. The CDR3 sequence is 16 residues long.

In its sample, this clonotype was seen a few times. The J gene is TRBJ2-3, the V gene TRBV7-9; 7 bases are shared with TRBD2. Trimming cost V 3 bases and J 3 bases; bases outside gene matches: 6. The germline V gene has CDR1 SEHNR and CDR2 FQNEAQ (reference sequence). The CDR3 spans 15 residues. The CDR3 loop is CASSFLSAGTDTQYF. The CDR3 nucleotides read TGTGCCAGCAGCTTTCTCTCAGCGGGGACAGATACGCAGTATTTT.

This clonotype was counted many times. The chain joins TRBV4-3 to TRBJ2-1; possibly TRBD1 for D (5 bases). Germline CDR1 LGHNA, CDR2 YSLEER. The V end lost 0 bases, the J end lost 2 bases, and 8 bases lay between the germline ends. This CDR3 contains 15 residues. The CDR3 sequence is CASSQDMGPYNEQFF. CDR3 nucleotides: TGCGCCAGCAGCCAAGATATGGGGCCCTACAATGAGCAGTTCTTC.

The chain joins TRBV14 to TRBJ1-1, with D maybe TRBD1 (6 bases). Germline lookup yields CDR1 SGHDN and CDR2 FVKESK. The CDR3 is 15 amino acids. V was trimmed by 4 bases and J by 6 bases, leaving 18 bases between them. The CDR3 sequence: CASSPHGGLSSEAFF. The CDR3 DNA follows: TGTGCCAGCAGCCCCCACGGGGGGCTGAGTTCTGAAGCTTTCTTT.

V usage is TRBV11-2 and J usage is TRBJ2-1; perhaps TRBD2 as D (7 bases). CDR1 is SGHAT, CDR2 FQNNGV, per germline. This CDR3 contains 13 residues. V was trimmed by 5 bases and J by 8 bases, leaving 13 bases between them. The CDR3 bases are TGTGCCAGCAGCGCCGGGGGGCCTGATGAGCAGTTCTTC. Translation: CASSAGGPDEQFF.

The J gene is TRBJ1-1, the V gene TRBV5-4; the D gene is possibly TRBD1 (6 bases). Trimming cost V 4 bases and J 5 bases, with 27 bases left between them. From germline, CDR1 is SGHNT and CDR2 YYREEE (reference sequence). The CDR3 loop spans 18 amino acids. CDR3: CASSPSPLMIKGGTEAFF. The CDR3 DNA is TGTGCCAGCAGCCCATCCCCCCTGATGATCAAGGGGGGGACTGAAGCTTTCTTT.

The sample holds many counts of this clonotype. V gene TRBV29-1 combines with J gene TRBJ1-2; 10 nucleotides line up with TRBD1. Germline CDR1 and CDR2: SQVTM and ANQGSEA. V lost 2 bases and J lost 8; bases outside the gene matches: 8. This CDR3 has 14 amino acids. In DNA, the CDR3 is TGCAGCGTTGAAAACGACAGGGGGCTGGAGGGCTACACCTTC. The encoded protein is CSVENDRGLEGYTF.

The V gene is TRBV15, the J gene TRBJ2-1; the match to TRBD2 covers 11 bases. CDR1 and CDR2 (germline): LNHNV, YYDKDF (reference sequence). This CDR3 has 17 amino acids. V lost 0 bases, J lost 7 bases, and 8 bases stayed unmatched. The CDR3 loop reads CATSRDRLAGGGNEQFF. The CDR3 region has the DNA TGTGCCACCAGCAGAGACCGGCTAGCGGGGGGCGGGAATGAGCAGTTCTTC.

This chain links TRBV29-1 with TRBJ1-1, with TRBD1 matching over 8 bases. The CDR3 is 19 residues long. The J segment lost 5 bases and the V segment lost 3 bases, leaving 23 bases of the junction unmatched. Germline CDR1 is SQVTM and CDR2 is ANQGSEA. For the CDR3, the DNA is TGCAGCGTTGATCCCGGACAGGGTAGGGTGTCGGTAGTGGTTACTGAAGCTTTCTTT. Amino acids: CSVDPGQGRVSVVVTEAFF.

The count of this clonotype is one. A clone one base away is much larger, so this may be a read error. The chain employs TRBV12-3 or TRBV12-4 and TRBJ1-5; the D is unclear. The CDR3 spans 14 residues. CDR3 amino acids: CASSPDTGDQSQHF. The CDR3 DNA reads TGTGCCAGCAGCCCCGACACTGGAGATCAGTCCCAGCATTTT.

This clonotype was observed at least ten times. This chain links TRBV20-1 with TRBJ1-1; no clear D gene. This CDR3 has 13 residues. V was cut by 1 base and J by 1 base, with 7 bases left in between. In germline, CDR1 is DFQATT, CDR2 SNEGSKA (reference sequence). CDR3 coding DNA: TGCAGTGCTAGAGGCCCAGGGAACACTGAAGCTTTCTTT. Encoded protein: CSARGPGNTEAFF.

CDR3 DNA: TGTGCCAGCATCTACGGGGGACCCTCCTACGAGCAGTACTTC. Translation: CASIYGGPSYEQYF. The rearrangement joins TRBV7-9 to TRBJ2-7; D is possibly TRBD2 (6 bases). The V end lost 7 bases, the J end lost 0 bases, and 13 bases lay between the germline ends. Per germline, CDR1 SEHNR and CDR2 FQNEAQ (reference sequence). The CDR3 is 14 amino acids. Supplemented by reference TRBV7-9 and TRBJ2-7, the full variable domain reads DTGVSQNPRHKITKRGQNVTFRCDPISEHNRLYWYRQTLGQGPEFLTYFQNEAQLEKSRLLSDRFSAERPKGSFSTLEIQRTEQGDSAMYLCASIYGGPSYEQYFGPGTRLTVT.